Below, one TCR beta chain is given with its context. This sample was taken from a study of shared clonotypes between healthy human individuals. The germline V gene has CDR1 SQVTM and CDR2 ANQGSEA. The CDR3 is 13 amino acids. Donors had no recently reported acute infections or vaccinations and were HIV-negative. The repertoire was sequenced with immunoSEQ multiplex PCR; TCRdb's copy has only in-frame clones and lacks some. The sample includes around 1.4 million clones, around 98.5% of them seen just once. This TCR was recovered from a man younger than 40 in good health. The sequencing sample was made of naive CD4+ T cells sorted from blood. Regarding subset: CD45RA+ positively selected. The chain uses TRBV29-1 and TRBJ1-1; D is perhaps TRBD1 (5 bases). Written as DNA, the CDR3 is TGCTCTGCGGAGGGGCTTAGGGCCACTGAAGCTTTCTTT. It encodes CSAEGLRATEAFF.